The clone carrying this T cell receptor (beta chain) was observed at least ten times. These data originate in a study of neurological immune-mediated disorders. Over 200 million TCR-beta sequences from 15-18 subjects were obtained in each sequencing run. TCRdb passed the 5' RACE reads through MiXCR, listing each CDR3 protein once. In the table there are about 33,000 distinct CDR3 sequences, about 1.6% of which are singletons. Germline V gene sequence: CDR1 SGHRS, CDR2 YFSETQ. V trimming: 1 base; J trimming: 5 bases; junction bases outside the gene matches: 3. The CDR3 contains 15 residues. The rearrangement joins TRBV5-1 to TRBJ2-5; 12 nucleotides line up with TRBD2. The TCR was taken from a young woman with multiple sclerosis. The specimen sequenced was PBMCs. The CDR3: CASSLTSGGPETQYF. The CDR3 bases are TGCGCCAGCAGCTTGACTAGCGGGGGGCCGGAGACCCAGTACTTC.